Described below is a single TCR beta chain sequence and its context. What it binds is unknown. The data are from a study of shared clonotypes between healthy human individuals. Broader study findings: It was the non-shared clonotypes that had lower generation probabilities than clonotypes shared by all four donors.

The CDR3 consists of 15 residues. In germline, CDR1 is MGHDK, CDR2 SYGVNS. Trimming took 1 base from V and 2 from J, leaving 8 bases between them. CD4+ cells were split into CD45RA+ naive and CD45RA-negative memory subsets. Using about 0.2 ug DNA, tens of thousands of T cell genomes, the sorted-subset replicate PCRs were run. The authors' processing: Junction-only immunoSEQ data arrived without quality scores, meaning filtering differed. Measured with immunoSEQ multiplex PCR; TCRdb has only the in-frame clones, and not every one. V and J calls and clone size are copied from that table; D and trimming were computed from the DNA. The sample has about 1.1 million clones; about 84% are singletons.

The chain joins TRBV25-1 to TRBJ2-2, with D perhaps TRBD2 (6 bases). What was sequenced was memory CD4+ T cells from PBMCs. As for subset: CD45RA-negative fraction. The sequence was collected from a man aged 18 to 29 in good health. Some clones in this sample may be carry-over from other donors' samples. CDR3 nucleotides: TGTGCCAGCAGTGAATCTGCGGGAAACACCGGGGAGCTGTTTTTT. Protein product: CASSESAGNTGELFF. The full variable domain, its missing parts supplied by reference TRBV25-1 and TRBJ2-2, is EADIYQTPRYLVIGTGKKITLECSQTMGHDKMYWYQQDPGMELHLIHYSYGVNSTEKGDLSSESTVSRIRTEHFPLTLESARPSHTSQYLCASSESAGNTGELFFGEGSRLTVL.